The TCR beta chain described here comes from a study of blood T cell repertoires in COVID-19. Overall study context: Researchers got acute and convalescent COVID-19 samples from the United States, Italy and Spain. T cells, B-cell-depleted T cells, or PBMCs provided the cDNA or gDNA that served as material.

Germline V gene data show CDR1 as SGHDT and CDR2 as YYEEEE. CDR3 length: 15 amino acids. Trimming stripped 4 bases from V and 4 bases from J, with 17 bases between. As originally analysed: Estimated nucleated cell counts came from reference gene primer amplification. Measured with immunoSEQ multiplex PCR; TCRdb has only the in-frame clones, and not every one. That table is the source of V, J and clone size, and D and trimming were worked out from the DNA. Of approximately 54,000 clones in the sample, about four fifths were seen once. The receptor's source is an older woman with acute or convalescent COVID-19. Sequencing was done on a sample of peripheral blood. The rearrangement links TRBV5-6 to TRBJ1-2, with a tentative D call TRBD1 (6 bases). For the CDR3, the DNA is TGTGCCAGCAGCAAGACCCGGGACAACATCTATGGCTACACCTTC. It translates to CASSKTRDNIYGYTF.